The entry below gives a single TCR beta chain sequence along with its context. What it binds is not known. Trimming cost V 2 bases and J 10 bases; bases outside gene matches: 15. The germline gives CDR1 SEHNR, CDR2 FQNEAQ (reference sequence). The CDR3 contains 18 residues. The sample comes from a study of cytomegalovirus exposure and HLA in healthy donors. Notes on the study in general: A list of roughly 160 TCR beta chains associated with cytomegalovirus was given. In an earlier analysis, about 87% or about 30%: the productive usage of most TCR beta V segments. In a later analysis, V- and J-gene trimming of beta chains associated with a DCLRE1C missense variant, replicated independently.

PCR involved 60 Vbeta and 13 Jbeta primers. Assay: immunoSEQ multiplex PCR; the TCRdb copy retains only in-frame clones and omits some. The sample records some 180,000 clones, roughly 85% being singletons. Material for sequencing was PBMCs. The sequence was obtained from a woman in her forties or fifties in good health and CMV-seronegative. The chain has TRBV7-9 and TRBJ1-4; 11 nucleotides agree with TRBD1. The CDR3 is CASSLMGQGVSTAGKLFF. The CDR3 region has the DNA TGTGCCAGCAGCTTAATGGGACAGGGGGTTTCTACGGCGGGAAAACTGTTTTTT.